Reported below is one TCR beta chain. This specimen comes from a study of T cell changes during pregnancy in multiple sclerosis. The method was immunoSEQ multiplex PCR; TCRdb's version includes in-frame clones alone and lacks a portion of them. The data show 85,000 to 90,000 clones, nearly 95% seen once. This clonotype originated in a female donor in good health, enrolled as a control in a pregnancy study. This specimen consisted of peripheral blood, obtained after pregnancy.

Written as DNA, the CDR3 is TGTGCCAGCAGCTTGAGCCCACAAGAGACCCAGTACTTC. Translating it yields CASSLSPQETQYF. This chain uses TRBV5-5 with TRBJ2-5; D gene ambiguous. Germline values: CDR1 SGHKS, CDR2 YYEKEE (reference sequence). V lost 1 base and J 2 bases, leaving 6 bases between the germline ends. The CDR3 contains 13 residues.